This T cell receptor beta chain was recovered during a study of cytomegalovirus exposure and HLA in healthy donors (dated by TCRdb to the late 2010s). General notes on the study: An earlier analysis of several hundred of the donors reported approximately 300 Gb of sequence data and 95 million to 140 million unique TCR beta sequences obtained from some 200 million T cells. An early release covering about 600 HLA-typed donors comprised approximately 290 gigabases of sequencing data and tens of millions of unique TCR sequences. The genetic ancestry cluster associated with self-reported Caucasian donors included 81% of the roughly 410 genotyped donors. The aim of the study was to test whether cataloging public T cell receptors could identify signatures of past pathogen exposure. The study profiled the T cell repertoires of around 700 subjects by immunosequencing and related them to cytomegalovirus serostatus. A separate validation cohort of approximately 130 different subjects was used in addition to the approximately 610-subject first cohort. To predict cytomegalovirus infection status, the study combined high-throughput TCR immunosequencing, statistical association of individual TCRs with disease status, and machine learning. A later analysis re-examined previously published TCR beta repertoires from around 670 donors and added high-resolution HLA genotyping to investigate patterns of TCR occurrence. The later analysis used no new phenotypic data to find candidate immune exposures, relying instead on TCR beta sequences and their occurrence across donors. To decide whether each TCR beta V gene segment behaved as functional or pseudogenic, an earlier analysis of some 600 of the donors relied on high-throughput TCR beta sequencing. Alongside the repertoire data, information on donor age, sex, ethnicity and CMV serostatus was compiled. A later genetic analysis took genome-wide SNP genotypes for 398 of the 666 donors and used that subset as a discovery cohort. All discovery cohort repertoires had been generated using a single sequencing platform. HLA typing covered class I and class II loci at four-digit resolution. Typing coverage varied by locus: roughly 629-640 donors for A, B, C, DRB1 and DQB1; approximately 520 for DQA1; approximately 610 for DPA1; approximately 490 for DPB1. A handful of DR-DQ haplotypes were handled as single units for association and clustering because linkage in the cohort was strong. Among 300 to 500 genotyped donors of the cohort, an average of roughly 230,000 unique TCR beta nucleotide sequences was sequenced per donor, of which about 19% were non-productive. The research as a whole found: The authors suggested that the approach could potentially be generalized to other disease states and immunological phenotypes. A further reported finding was that TCR beta sequences accurately predicted the HLA-A and HLA-B alleles for most subjects in the first cohort. A later analysis associated 16,951 TCR beta sequences with specific HLA alleles at a false discovery rate of 0.05. In both the original and validation cohorts, the classifier was reported to diagnose cytomegalovirus status with high specificity and sensitivity. A cluster of highly shared sequence variants was judged likely to be a technical artifact of the sequencing pipeline. A later genetic analysis associated a missense DCLRE1C variant with V-gene and J-gene trimming of TCR beta chains, and an independent cohort replicated the association. Most TCR sequences were observed very rarely across donors, whereas some public TCRs were present in many individuals. Sequencing depth was assumed to be roughly uniform across donors in the presence/absence analyses, though that assumption may not hold. The only immune exposure information available for the cohort was CMV serostatus. Broadly in line with IMGT annotations, most TCR beta V segments showed up in productive rearrangements about 90% or about 30% of the time in an earlier analysis of about 500 of the donors. Because HLA typing was unavailable for some donors at each locus, only the typed subset was used in association tests. A later analysis found that most CMV-associated TCR beta chains appeared HLA-restricted, with HLA associations seemingly driven largely by CMV exposure. In vitro tests confirmed that a few of the cytomegalovirus-associated TCR beta chains recognize cytomegalovirus antigens. Linkage disequilibrium might explain the correlated functional status among segregating V segments, but an unknown experimental factor could not be excluded. In a later analysis, HLA-associated TCR beta chains were found to be more clonally expanded and to have lower generation probabilities than equally common non-associated chains. The study listed 164 TCR beta chains as associated with cytomegalovirus. Because counts were too low, seventeen rarely observed V segments, including chromosome 9 orphons, were excluded from the earlier analysis of fewer than 650 of the donors. In this cohort, only TCR beta chains were sequenced, and detectable features were limited by the absence of alpha or paired-chain data. Because the 87-base-pair reads could not distinguish some IMGT-functional V segments, including TRBV6-2 and TRBV6-3, those segments were excluded. Strong co-occurrence of HLA alleles, especially DR and DQ, made assigning TCR associations to individual alleles difficult. In a later analysis, TCR association rates were found to vary across HLA loci, with the most associated TCRs seen for DRB1 alleles and the fewest for HLA-C alleles. In a later analysis, several top co-occurrence clusters were reported to appear linked to parvovirus B19, influenza, CMV and Epstein-Barr virus. Compared with the roughly 700-donor mean, donors in an Asian-associated ancestry cluster had fewer N-insertions in productive TCRs, according to a later genetic analysis.

Library preparation was by the immunoSEQ multiplex PCR assay. For the multiplex PCR, a mixture combining 60 forward primers for TCR Vbeta segments and 13 reverse primers for TCR Jbeta segments was used. The CDR3 region of rearranged TCR beta genes was amplified from genomic DNA with a multiplex PCR assay. On the Illumina HiSeq System, the amplified TCR beta libraries were sequenced as 87-base-pair reads. The source study handled its data this way. A later analysis tallied approximately 87 million unique TCR beta chains across the 600 to 700 repertoires, and roughly 11 million of those chains were shared by two or more donors. Raw reads were error-corrected and collapsed into unique sequences with a nearest-neighbor algorithm that merged closely related sequences to remove PCR and sequencing errors. Alignment of CDR3 sequences to IMGT reference sequences was used to assign V, D and J gene segments. Each retained sequence needed at least a six-nucleotide match to both a V gene segment and a J gene segment. A rearrangement was called productive if the CDR3 had no stop codons and remained in frame with V and J, and every other rearrangement was called non-productive. CDR3 was defined by IMGT convention, running from the second conserved V-encoded cysteine to the conserved J-encoded phenylalanine. Sequences without an unambiguous match to a single V gene segment were excluded from the earlier analysis of a few hundred of the donors. In an earlier analysis of approximately 590 of the donors, a V segment was called functional when productive rearrangements were above 56.7%, and segregating when the standard deviation between donors exceeded 5%. To diagnose cytomegalovirus status from the catalog of TCR beta chain sequences, a statistical classification framework was built. In a later analysis, TCR nucleotide sequences were compared against IMGT/GENE-DB human TR gene sequences so that V and J genes could be assigned. The TCRdist pipeline was used in a later analysis to assign CDR3 sequences and most-parsimonious VDJ recombination scenarios. In a later analysis, each TCR beta chain was defined by its CDR3 amino acid sequence together with its V-gene family, and reads lacking a unique V-gene family were excluded. A later analysis removed several hundred highly shared, low-generation-probability nucleotide sequences to deal with suspected cross-contamination and a sequencing artifact. In a later analysis, a clonal expansion index was calculated for each public chain from normalized within-repertoire ranks of inferred template counts. In a later analysis, generation probabilities were computed using a VDJ recombination model fitted to out-of-frame rearrangements, and the results were checked against IGoR. In a later analysis, hypergeometric tests were used to score TCR-TCR, TCR-HLA and TCR-CMV co-occurrence, with a repertoire-size bias correction applied to TCR pairs. False discovery rates were estimated in a later analysis by permuting HLA or CMV assignments 20 times. In a later analysis, co-occurring TCRs were grouped with DBSCAN, and TCRdist sequence similarity was added when clustering was performed within HLA-allele-positive subsets. For co-occurrence clustering, repertoires with fewer than 30,000 or more than 120,000 public chains were excluded, along with a handful of repertoires with anomalous nucleotide sharing. This is the immuneACCESS table as TCRdb keeps it, with only in-frame sequences that have V and J called. A part of the clones is gone; compared with another copy, unresolved V genes explain less than half, and the rest is unexplained. That table is the source of V, J and clone size, and D and trimming were worked out from the DNA. This sample holds about 67,000 clones; more than 80% were observed only once. The ten largest account for over 10% of the sample.

The germline V gene supplies CDR1 SQVTM and CDR2 ANQGSEA. Trimming accounts for 7 bases at V and 3 bases at J, while the number of junction bases matched to no gene is 2. CDR3 length: 12 amino acids, cysteine to phenylalanine. Just CDR3 DNA is preserved here, 36 bases in frame from base 1. The cohort consisted of 650 to 850 healthy bone marrow donors. At the time of sampling, every cohort member was nominally healthy, though immune exposures that went unrecorded were likely present. The donor tested CMV seropositive, placing the donor among the 289 seropositive members of the cohort. A peripheral blood sample was provided by each donor, and peripheral blood mononuclear cells were used for TCR beta sequencing. Genomic DNA was extracted from the blood cell samples with the Qiagen DNeasy Blood Extraction Kit. A note on this clone: Its specific antigen is unknown. No base quality information exists; no much larger clone differs at one position.

Material for sequencing was PBMCs. This clonotype was sampled from a woman aged 25 to 39 in good health and CMV-seropositive. The V gene is TRBV29-1 and the J gene is TRBJ2-7, with 11 bases in between that match TRBD1. The CDR3 protein: CSGGTGGYEQYF. The base sequence is TGCAGCGGTGGGACAGGGGGCTACGAGCAGTACTTC.